This T cell receptor (beta chain) originates from a study of blood T cell repertoires in COVID-19. Study as a whole: The cDNA or gDNA used as material had been derived from T cells, B-cell-depleted T cells, or PBMCs.

The CDR3 extends over 15 amino acids. V shed 7 bases, J shed 9 bases, and the junction held 9 bases outside the gene matches. Germline CDR1 MNHNY, CDR2 SVGAGI (reference sequence). Generated by immunoSEQ multiplex PCR, the TCRdb table keeps only in-frame clones and is missing some. This sample yields 55,000 to 65,000 clones, of which roughly 80% are seen a single time; about 3.5% belongs to the top ten. Sequencing input: peripheral blood. The chain recombines TRBV6-6 with TRBJ2-1; 13 nucleotides line up with TRBD2. The origin of this receptor is a man between 60 and 75 years old with acute or convalescent COVID-19. The DNA of the CDR3 is TGTGCCAGCAAAGGGGAACTAGCGGGGGGGACTGAGCAGTTCTTC. Protein sequence: CASKGELAGGTEQFF.